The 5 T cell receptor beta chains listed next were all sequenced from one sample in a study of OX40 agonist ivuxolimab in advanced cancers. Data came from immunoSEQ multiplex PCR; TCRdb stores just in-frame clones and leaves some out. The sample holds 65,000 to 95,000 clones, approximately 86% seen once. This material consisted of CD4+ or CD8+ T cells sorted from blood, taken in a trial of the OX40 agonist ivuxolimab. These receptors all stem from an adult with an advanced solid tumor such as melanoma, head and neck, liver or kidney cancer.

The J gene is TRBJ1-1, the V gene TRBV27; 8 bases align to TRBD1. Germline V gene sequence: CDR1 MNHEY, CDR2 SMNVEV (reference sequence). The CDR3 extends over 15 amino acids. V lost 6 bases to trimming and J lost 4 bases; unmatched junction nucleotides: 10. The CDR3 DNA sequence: TGTGCCAGCAGACTCTCCGGACAGGGTGTCACTGAAGCTTTCTTT. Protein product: CASRLSGQGVTEAFF.

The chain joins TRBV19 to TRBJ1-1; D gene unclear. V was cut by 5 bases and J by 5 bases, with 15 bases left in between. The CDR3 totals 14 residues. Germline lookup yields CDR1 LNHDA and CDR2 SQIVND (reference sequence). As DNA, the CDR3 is TGTGCCAGTAGTCTTCTCCGTGACGGGACTGAAGCTTTCTTT. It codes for CASSLLRDGTEAFF.

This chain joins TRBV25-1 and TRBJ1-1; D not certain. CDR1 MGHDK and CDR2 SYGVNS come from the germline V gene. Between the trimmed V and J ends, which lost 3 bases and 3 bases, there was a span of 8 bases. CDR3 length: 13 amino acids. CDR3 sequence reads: CASSETGDTEAFF. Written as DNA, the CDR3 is TGTGCCAGCAGTGAGACGGGCGACACTGAAGCTTTCTTT. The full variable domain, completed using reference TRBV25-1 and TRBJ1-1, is EADIYQTPRYLVIGTGKKITLECSQTMGHDKMYWYQQDPGMELHLIHYSYGVNSTEKGDLSSESTVSRIRTEHFPLTLESARPSHTSQYLCASSETGDTEAFFGQGTRLTVV.

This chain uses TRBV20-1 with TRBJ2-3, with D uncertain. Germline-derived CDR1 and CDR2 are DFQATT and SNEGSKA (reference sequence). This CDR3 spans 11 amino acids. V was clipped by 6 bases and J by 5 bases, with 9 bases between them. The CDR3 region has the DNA TGCAGTGCCCTCATCGGAGATACGCAGTATTTT. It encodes CSALIGDTQYF.

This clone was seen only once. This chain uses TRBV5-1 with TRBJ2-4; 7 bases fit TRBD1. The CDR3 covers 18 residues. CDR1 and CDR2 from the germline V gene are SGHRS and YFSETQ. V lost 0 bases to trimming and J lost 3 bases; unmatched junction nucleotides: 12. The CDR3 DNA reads TGCGCCAGCAGCTTGGGAGCCGGGGCTTCAGGGGGCAAAAACATTCAGTACTTC. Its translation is CASSLGAGASGGKNIQYF. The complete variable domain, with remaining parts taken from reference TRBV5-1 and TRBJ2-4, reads KAGVTQTPRYLIKTRGQQVTLSCSPISGHRSVSWYQQTPGQGLQFLFEYFSETQRNKGNFPGRFSGRQFSNSRSEMNVSTLELGDSALYLCASSLGAGASGGKNIQYFGAGTRLSVL.